The 14 T cell receptor beta chains given below trace back to one sample, sequenced in a study of metastatic and nonmetastatic thyroid tumors. With MiXCR, TCRdb called clones anew from the PCR reads. The sample shows fewer than 20,000 clones, 25% to 30% of them seen only once. No treatment of any kind had been given to any patient before thyroid surgery. The material sequenced was tumor tissue. These receptors came from a male donor with papillary thyroid cancer or a benign thyroid nodule (not recorded which). Some clones in this sample may be carry-over from other donors' samples.

This clone has at least ten counts. This chain links TRBV7-8 with TRBJ1-1; D uncertain. CDR3 length: 13 residues. V gave up 1 base and J gave up 8 bases, with 11 bases separating them. The germline V gene encodes CDR1 SGHVS and CDR2 FQNEAQ. The CDR3 nucleotides are TGTGCCAGCAGCTTAGGCGCGGGCACCGAAGCTTTCTTT. Encoded protein: CASSLGAGTEAFF.

The chain carries TRBV11-2 and TRBJ2-1, with 10 nucleotides matching TRBD2. Losses at the gene ends were 3 bases for V and 3 bases for J; bases not matched to a gene: 5. This CDR3 contains 16 residues. Germline assignment: CDR1 SGHAT and CDR2 FQNNGV. This chain's CDR3 is CASSFSASGGYNEQFF. The DNA for the CDR3 is TGTGCCAGCAGCTTTTCCGCTAGCGGGGGCTACAATGAGCAGTTCTTC.

The sample holds a few counts of this clone. This CDR3 is CASTAPGGRTEAFF. For the CDR3, the DNA is TGTGCCAGCACCGCCCCTGGGGGCCGGACTGAAGCTTTCTTT. The chain recombines TRBV6-1 with TRBJ1-1, with D perhaps TRBD1 (6 bases). The CDR3 loop spans 14 amino acids. From germline, CDR1 is MNHNS and CDR2 SASEGT. The V and J ends lost 7 bases and 5 bases respectively, with 17 bases between them.

The genes are TRBV5-1 and TRBJ1-6, with 10 bases identical to TRBD1. V shed 4 bases, J shed 7 bases, and the junction held 8 bases outside the gene matches. This CDR3 has 16 amino acids. Germline V gives CDR1 SGHRS, CDR2 YFSETQ. The CDR3: CASSSRPGQGNSPLHF. CDR3 nucleotide sequence: TGCGCCAGCAGCAGCAGACCGGGACAGGGGAATTCACCCCTCCACTTT.

In its sample, this clone was seen many times. This chain joins TRBV4-2 and TRBJ2-1; 9 bases agree with TRBD2. The trim removed 0 bases at V and 3 bases at J, leaving 6 bases unmatched. CDR3 length equals 17 residues. The V gene's germline CDR1 is LGHNA and CDR2 YNFKEQ. This CDR3 is CASSQDVAGAGYNEQFF. In DNA form, the CDR3 reads TGTGCCAGCAGCCAAGATGTAGCGGGAGCGGGCTACAATGAGCAGTTCTTC.

In this sample, this clone turned up many times. The chain recombines TRBV7-8 with TRBJ1-4, with TRBD1 identical over 8 bases. The V gene end was trimmed by 6 bases and the J gene end by 8 bases; junction bases not matched to a gene: 14. CDR3 size: 16 residues. The germline CDR1 and CDR2 sequences are SGHVS and FQNEAQ. As DNA, the CDR3 is TGTGCCAGCAGTTCGACTTCCGGGACAGGAGGGGAAAAACTGTTTTTT. The encoded protein is CASSSTSGTGGEKLFF.

This clone was observed at least ten times. This sequence joins TRBV27 and TRBJ2-3; 15 nucleotides align to TRBD2. CDR1 is MNHEY, CDR2 SMNVEV, per germline (reference sequence). The CDR3 sequence is 17 residues long. Trimming at V came to 2 bases and at J to 8 bases, leaving 8 bases not matched to a gene. CDR3 sequence (DNA): TGTGCCAGCAGTTTACTCGGGACTAGCGGGAGGCTGGGTACGCAGTATTTT. It translates to CASSLLGTSGRLGTQYF.

The V call is TRBV7-9, the J call TRBJ1-3; D unclear. Germline V gene lookup returns CDR1 SEHNR and CDR2 FQNEAQ (reference sequence). Between the trimmed V and J ends, which lost 8 bases and 3 bases, there was a span of 5 bases. The length of the CDR3 is 11 residues. The CDR3: CASGGGNTIYF. The DNA of the CDR3 is TGTGCCAGCGGCGGTGGAAACACCATATATTTT.

This clone was picked up many times. The V gene is TRBV4-1, the J gene TRBJ1-1, with D unclear. Between the trimmed V and J ends, which lost 0 bases and 4 bases, there was a span of 9 bases. There are 14 residues in the CDR3. Germline CDR1 MGHRA, CDR2 YSYEKL. The CDR3 spells CASSQDAVVTEAFF. As DNA, the CDR3 is TGCGCCAGCAGCCAAGATGCGGTCGTCACTGAAGCTTTCTTT.

The CDR3 loop is CASVRLAGGNYEQYF. CDR3 coding DNA: TGTGCCAGCGTCAGACTAGCGGGAGGGAACTACGAGCAGTACTTC. The chain is built from TRBV6-1 and TRBJ2-7; TRBD2 aligns across 14 bases. V shed 8 bases and J 3 bases; nucleotides not matched to a gene: 6. This CDR3 comprises 15 residues. Germline CDR1 reads MNHNS; CDR2 reads SASEGT.

Relative to its sample, this clone is medium-sized. CDR3 in amino acids: CASMGGTSTDTQYF. DNA for the CDR3: TGTGCCAGCATGGGGGGAACTAGCACAGATACGCAGTATTTT. The chain couples TRBV2 to TRBJ2-3, with D perhaps TRBD2 (6 bases). The CDR3 loop spans 14 amino acids. V shed 7 bases and J shed 0 bases, with 11 bases lying between them. The germline V gene encodes CDR1 SNHLY and CDR2 FYNNEI.

This clone showed up many times. The chain joins TRBV7-9 to TRBJ2-1; possible D gene TRBD2, 7 bases. The germline gives CDR1 SEHNR, CDR2 FQNEAQ (reference sequence). Trimming left V 6 bases short and J 3 bases short, with 15 bases between. The CDR3 is 15 amino acids. The CDR3 loop reads CASSAGDYIYNEQFF. DNA for the CDR3: TGTGCCAGCAGTGCAGGGGACTACATCTACAATGAGCAGTTCTTC.

The genes are TRBV30 and TRBJ2-6; TRBD1 aligns across 7 bases. Trimming at V came to 4 bases and at J to 4 bases, leaving 4 bases not matched to a gene. Germline CDR1 GTSNPN, CDR2 SVGIG (reference sequence). CDR3 size: 14 residues. CDR3 loop: CAWTTGAGANVLTF. The CDR3 DNA follows: TGTGCCTGGACCACAGGGGCCGGGGCCAACGTCCTGACTTTC.

In its sample, this clone is medium-sized. The chain links TRBV28 to TRBJ2-7, with a weak D call TRBD2 (5 bases). The CDR3 covers 13 residues. Germline V gene lookup returns CDR1 MDHEN and CDR2 SYDVKM. V shed 7 bases and J shed 2 bases, with 12 bases lying between them. CDR3 protein: CASTHPGTYEQYF. CDR3 nucleotides: TGTGCCAGCACTCACCCCGGGACCTACGAGCAGTACTTC.